These 30 T cell receptor beta chains were sequenced from one sample in a study of identifying expanded T cells in peripheral blood. Libraries were prepared by immunoSEQ multiplex PCR; TCRdb keeps only in-frame clonotypes and omits some of them. This sample yields 90,000 to 100,000 clones, of which roughly 86% are seen a single time; approximately 5% belongs to the top ten. The sequenced sample consisted of blood. The origin of the receptors is a person aged 18-69 years in good health.

This clone was found once. V gene TRBV2 combines with J gene TRBJ2-1; no clear D gene. The CDR3 spans 12 residues. CDR1 is SNHLY, CDR2 FYNNEI, per germline. V lost 2 bases and J 4 bases, leaving 3 bases between the germline ends. DNA of the CDR3: TGTGCCAGCAGTGAACTATACAATGAGCAGTTCTTC. Encoded protein: CASSELYNEQFF.

This chain joins TRBV5-6 and TRBJ2-3; D remains unclear. V lost 3 bases to trimming and J lost 1 base, with 12 bases between them. CDR3 size: 15 residues. CDR1 SGHDT and CDR2 YYEEEE come from the germline V gene. Here the CDR3 DNA reads TGTGCCAGCAGCTCTTCCTTGTTGGGCACAGATACGCAGTATTTT. This gives the protein CASSSSLLGTDTQYF.

The rearrangement uses TRBV19 and TRBJ2-1; the match to TRBD2 covers 15 bases. The V and J ends lost 5 bases and 0 bases, in that order; junction bases with no gene match: 5. CDR1 is LNHDA and CDR2 is SQIVND in the germline V gene (reference sequence). This CDR3 comprises 18 residues. Written as DNA, the CDR3 is TGTGCCAGTAGTCGGGGACTAGCGGGGGGCAGCTCCTACAATGAGCAGTTCTTC. The encoded protein is CASSRGLAGGSSYNEQFF.

The chain has TRBV11-2 and TRBJ2-3; D gene ambiguous. This CDR3 is 12 amino acids long. The V gene lost 2 bases and the J gene lost 10 bases, with 10 bases spanning the gap. CDR1 and CDR2 from the germline V gene are SGHAT and FQNNGV. CDR3 nucleotide sequence: TGTGCCAGCAGCTTAAGTTCGGTAGCGCAGTATTTT. Residues: CASSLSSVAQYF.

The chain recombines TRBV11-2 with TRBJ1-1; D gene uncertain. V was pared by 0 bases and J by 4 bases, with 6 bases between. The length of the CDR3 is 13 residues. CDR1 is SGHAT, CDR2 FQNNGV, per germline. CDR3 region: CASSLESGTEAFF. CDR3 DNA sequence: TGTGCCAGCAGCTTAGAGTCCGGCACTGAAGCTTTCTTT.

The chain has TRBV19 and TRBJ1-2; no clear D gene. Germline CDR1 is LNHDA and CDR2 is SQIVND (reference sequence). There are 14 residues in the CDR3. The germline V and J ends were trimmed by 3 bases and 11 bases, with 19 bases remaining between them. The CDR3 nucleotides are TGTGCCAGTAGTATCAATATAGGTACGGCTGAGTACACCTTC. It encodes CASSINIGTAEYTF.

The CDR3 spells CATSRDQVLSNQPQHF. CDR3 bases: TGTGCCACCAGCAGAGACCAGGTCCTTAGCAATCAGCCCCAGCATTTT. The rearrangement uses TRBV15 and TRBJ1-5; D ambiguous. The CDR3 is 16 amino acids. The germline CDR1 and CDR2 sequences are LNHNV and YYDKDF (reference sequence). Between the trimmed V and J ends, which lost 0 bases and 0 bases, there was a span of 9 bases.

The gene calls are TRBV25-1 and TRBJ1-1; TRBD1 matches at 8 bases. The CDR3 totals 15 residues. Germline CDR1 is MGHDK and CDR2 is SYGVNS. The trim removed 3 bases at V and 4 bases at J, leaving 7 bases unmatched. CDR3 region: CASSESGGQSTEAFF. The CDR3 nucleotides are TGTGCCAGCAGTGAGTCAGGGGGCCAGAGCACTGAAGCTTTCTTT.

The V call is TRBV19, the J call TRBJ1-2; 7 bases map to TRBD1. The J segment lost 4 bases and the V segment lost 7 bases, leaving 9 bases of the junction unmatched. Germline loops: CDR1 LNHDA, CDR2 SQIVND (reference sequence). The CDR3 has 14 amino acids. CDR3 nucleotide sequence: TGTGCCAGTACCCCAGGGGGAAGTGCCTATGGCTACACCTTC. Protein sequence: CASTPGGSAYGYTF.

This sequence joins TRBV6-5 and TRBJ1-1; D unresolved. The CDR3 spans 11 residues. Deletions cut 2 bases from V and 6 bases from J, with 4 bases between. Per the germline V gene, CDR1 is MNHEY and CDR2 is SVGAGI. The CDR3 DNA reads as TGTGCCAGCAGTTACGGCCCTGAAGCTTTCTTT. It is translated as CASSYGPEAFF.

This chain uses TRBV10-3 with TRBJ2-3; D may be TRBD1 (6 bases). CDR1 and CDR2 from the germline V gene are ENHRY and SYGVKD. V lost 5 bases, J lost 9 bases, and 18 bases lay in between. The CDR3 totals 14 residues. This CDR3 is CAISKQGTHETQYF. DNA of the CDR3: TGTGCCATCAGTAAACAGGGAACTCATGAGACGCAGTATTTT.

The genes are TRBV19 and TRBJ1-5; 10 nucleotides line up with TRBD1. CDR1 is LNHDA, CDR2 SQIVND, per germline (reference sequence). The CDR3 contains 19 residues. With V trimmed by 4 bases and J by 0 bases, 12 bases remained unmatched. CDR3 amino acids: CASSTDRDRGFHSNQPQHF. In DNA, the CDR3 is TGTGCCAGTAGTACAGACCGGGACAGGGGCTTTCATAGCAATCAGCCCCAGCATTTT.

The V and J genes are TRBV7-9 and TRBJ2-2; D is ambiguous. The CDR3 is 12 amino acids. Germline V gene sequence: CDR1 SEHNR, CDR2 FQNEAQ (reference sequence). V was shortened by 5 bases and J by 2 bases, with 3 bases between the two germline ends. The CDR3 protein is CASSPNTGELFF. CDR3 nucleotides: TGTGCCAGCAGCCCCAACACCGGGGAGCTGTTTTTT.

This chain links TRBV27 with TRBJ1-6; a weak D match, TRBD1 (5 bases). Trimming left V 5 bases short and J 0 bases short, with 17 bases between. The CDR3 sequence is 18 residues long. Per the germline V gene, CDR1 is MNHEY and CDR2 is SMNVEV (reference sequence). The CDR3 protein is CASSPRGYGSSYNSPLHF. CDR3 nucleotides: TGTGCCAGCAGTCCCCGGGGCTACGGAAGCTCCTATAATTCACCCCTCCACTTT.

The rearrangement joins TRBV19 to TRBJ1-5; 8 nucleotides agree with TRBD1. The junction had 10 bases not matched to a gene; V was cut back by 6 bases and J by 3 bases. The germline CDR1 and CDR2 sequences are LNHDA and SQIVND (reference sequence). This CDR3 is 16 amino acids long. CDR3 coding DNA: TGTGCCAGTAGGATGGGACAGGCGCGTTTCAATCAGCCCCAGCATTTT. Translating it yields CASRMGQARFNQPQHF. The full variable domain, rest sourced from reference TRBV19 and TRBJ1-5, is DGGITQSPKYLFRKEGQNVTLSCEQNLNHDAMYWYRQDPGQGLRLIYYSQIVNDFQKGDIAEGYSVSREKKESFPLTVTSAQKNPTAFYLCASRMGQARFNQPQHFGDGTRLSIL.

The chain uses TRBV6-1 and TRBJ2-7; D is unclear. The CDR3 is made up of 14 amino acids. V was pared by 5 bases and J by 4 bases, with 15 bases between. CDR1 and CDR2 from the germline V gene are MNHNS and SASEGT. CDR3 nucleotide sequence: TGTGCCAGCAGTTTAGCCCGAACGGCTTACGAGCAGTACTTC. This sequence encodes CASSLARTAYEQYF.

The V gene is TRBV15, the J gene TRBJ2-1; TRBD1 agrees at 8 bases. CDR3 size: 16 residues. With V trimmed by 0 bases and J by 9 bases, 10 bases remained unmatched. Germline values: CDR1 LNHNV, CDR2 YYDKDF (reference sequence). The CDR3 coding sequence is TGTGCCACCAGCAGAGATCGGGGCAGGGGGCAAGGTGAGCAGTTCTTC. Its translation is CATSRDRGRGQGEQFF.

The chain uses TRBV20-1 and TRBJ1-2; D remains ambiguous. Trimming took off 3 bases at V and 3 bases at J, with 5 bases between the two ends. The CDR3 contains 11 residues. The germline V gene encodes CDR1 DFQATT and CDR2 SNEGSKA (reference sequence). The CDR3, as DNA: TGCAGTGCTAGTCCCCACTATGGCTACACCTTC. Translation: CSASPHYGYTF.

Only a few counts were recorded for this clone. The chain is built from TRBV19 and TRBJ2-7; 8 bases agree with TRBD1. Germline V gene sequence: CDR1 LNHDA, CDR2 SQIVND (reference sequence). CDR3 length: 15 amino acids. After removal of 4 bases from V and 5 bases from J, the junction contained 10 bases not matched to a gene. The CDR3 region is CASSNPQGAIHEQYF. DNA of the CDR3: TGTGCCAGTAGTAATCCCCAGGGGGCTATCCACGAGCAGTACTTC.

V usage is TRBV6-5 and J usage is TRBJ2-1, with 7 bases lining up with TRBD1. The CDR3 loop spans 15 amino acids. Unmatched junction bases numbered 6, after V lost 6 bases and J lost 1 base. The germline V gene encodes CDR1 MNHEY and CDR2 SVGAGI. The CDR3, as DNA: TGTGCCAGCAGAACACCGGGACAGTCCTACAATGAGCAGTTCTTC. This encodes CASRTPGQSYNEQFF.

This chain joins TRBV18 and TRBJ2-7; D call uncertain. The CDR3 sequence is 15 residues long. Germline V gives CDR1 KGHSH, CDR2 LQKENI. V was shortened by 6 bases and J by 2 bases, with 17 bases between the two germline ends. CDR3 sequence: CASSPETGLPYEQYF. The CDR3 region has the DNA TGTGCCAGCTCCCCCGAAACCGGGCTCCCCTACGAGCAGTACTTC.

The chain carries TRBV5-1 and TRBJ1-5; 7 bases are shared with TRBD1. Germline CDR1 reads SGHRS; CDR2 reads YFSETQ. J lost 5 bases, V lost 4 bases, and 9 bases had no gene match. This CDR3 has 15 residues. CDR3 residues: CASSAGTESYQPQHF. Written as DNA, the CDR3 is TGCGCCAGCAGCGCGGGGACAGAATCTTATCAGCCCCAGCATTTT. The full variable domain, rest sourced from reference TRBV5-1 and TRBJ1-5, is KAGVTQTPRYLIKTRGQQVTLSCSPISGHRSVSWYQQTPGQGLQFLFEYFSETQRNKGNFPGRFSGRQFSNSRSEMNVSTLELGDSALYLCASSAGTESYQPQHFGDGTRLSIL.

The rearrangement links TRBV7-3 to TRBJ2-6; TRBD1 might be the D (5 bases). The CDR3 has 15 residues. The germline CDR1 and CDR2 sequences are SGHTA and FQGTGA. V was shortened by 6 bases and J by 0 bases, with 9 bases between the two germline ends. The CDR3 bases are TGTGCCAGCAGTAGGGGTAGCTCTGGGGCCAACGTCCTGACTTTC. Its protein is CASSRGSSGANVLTF. Full variable domain (missing parts from reference TRBV7-3 and TRBJ2-6): GAGVSQTPSNKVTEKGKYVELRCDPISGHTALYWYRQSLGQGPEFLIYFQGTGAADDSGLPNDRFFAVRPEGSVSTLKIQRTERGDSAVYLCASSRGSSGANVLTFGAGSRLTVL.

The gene calls are TRBV7-8 and TRBJ2-2; possible D gene TRBD2, 6 bases. The germline CDR1 and CDR2 sequences are SGHVS and FQNEAQ. V lost 0 bases, J lost 9 bases, and 17 bases lay in between. The CDR3 extends over 16 amino acids. The CDR3 DNA is TGTGCCAGCAGCTTAGCGGGGGGAACACACGTCCGGGAGCTGTTTTTT. Protein: CASSLAGGTHVRELFF.

This chain connects TRBV19 to TRBJ2-7; D is uncertain. Per the germline V gene, CDR1 is LNHDA and CDR2 is SQIVND (reference sequence). The CDR3 has 14 residues. The V and J ends lost 7 bases and 0 bases respectively, with 13 bases between them. CDR3 residues: CASTPGLNSYEQYF. The DNA of the CDR3 is TGTGCCAGTACCCCCGGTCTAAACTCCTACGAGCAGTACTTC.

This sequence joins TRBV19 and TRBJ1-5; TRBD1 is a possible D gene (6 bases). The CDR3 is 14 residues long. The germline gives CDR1 LNHDA, CDR2 SQIVND (reference sequence). The germline V and J ends were trimmed by 6 bases and 7 bases, with 16 bases remaining between them. As DNA, the CDR3 is TGTGCCAGTAGCGCTACAGGGTCGGGACAGCCCCAGCATTTT. Protein: CASSATGSGQPQHF.

The chain uses TRBV5-4 and TRBJ2-4; TRBD1 aligns across 10 bases. This CDR3 contains 16 residues. Losses at the gene ends were 5 bases for V and 5 bases for J; bases not matched to a gene: 10. The germline V gene has CDR1 SGHNT and CDR2 YYREEE (reference sequence). CDR3 in DNA: TGTGCCAGCAGTAGACCGGGACAGGGGCGGGAAAACATTCAGTACTTC. It yields the protein CASSRPGQGRENIQYF.

This rearrangement joins TRBV2 to TRBJ1-3; D remains ambiguous. Trimming shortened V by 6 bases and J by 0 bases, and 15 bases separated the two germline ends. Germline V CDR1 and CDR2: SNHLY, FYNNEI. There are 16 residues in the CDR3. CDR3 sequence reads: CASRHRDIHSGNTIYF. CDR3 nucleotides: TGTGCCAGCAGACACCGCGACATTCACTCTGGAAACACCATATATTTT.

This clone was counted once. CDR3 nucleotide sequence: TGCGCCAGCAGCTATGGACTAGCCCCAGATACGCAGTATTTT. Translating gives CASSYGLAPDTQYF. The chain combines TRBV5-1 with TRBJ2-3, with TRBD2 matching over 8 bases. CDR1 and CDR2 (germline): SGHRS, YFSETQ. The trim removed 3 bases at V and 4 bases at J, leaving 4 bases unmatched. The CDR3 length is 14 residues.

For the CDR3, the DNA is TGTGCCAGCAGTTTTGGGCAGAACACTGAAGCTTTCTTT. Residues: CASSFGQNTEAFF. The chain joins TRBV6-6 to TRBJ1-1; no definite D call. Trimming left V 4 bases short and J 1 base short, with 7 bases between. The germline CDR1 and CDR2 sequences are MNHNY and SVGAGI (reference sequence). The CDR3 is 13 residues long.